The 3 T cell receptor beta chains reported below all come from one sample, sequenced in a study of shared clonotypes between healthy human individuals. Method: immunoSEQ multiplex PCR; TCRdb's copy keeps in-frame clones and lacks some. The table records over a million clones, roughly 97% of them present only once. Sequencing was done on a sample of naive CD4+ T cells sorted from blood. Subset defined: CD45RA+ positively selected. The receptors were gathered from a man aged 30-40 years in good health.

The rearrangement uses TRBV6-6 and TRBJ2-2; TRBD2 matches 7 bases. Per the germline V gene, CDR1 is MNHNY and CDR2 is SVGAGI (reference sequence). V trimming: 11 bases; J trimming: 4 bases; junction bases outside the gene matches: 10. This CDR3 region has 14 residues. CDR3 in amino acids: CAAGEELSTGELFF. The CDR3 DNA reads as TGTGCCGCGGGGGAAGAGTTGTCCACCGGGGAGCTGTTTTTT.

This CDR3 is CASSSHPFSGMGYNEQFF. CDR3 nucleotide sequence: TGTGCCAGCAGCTCGCACCCTTTCAGCGGGATGGGCTACAATGAGCAGTTCTTC. The J gene is TRBJ2-1, the V gene TRBV11-2; 7 bases are shared with TRBD2. The CDR3 runs to 18 residues. CDR1 and CDR2 (germline): SGHAT, FQNNGV. With 4 bases clipped from V and 3 bases from J, the junction kept 15 bases outside the gene matches.

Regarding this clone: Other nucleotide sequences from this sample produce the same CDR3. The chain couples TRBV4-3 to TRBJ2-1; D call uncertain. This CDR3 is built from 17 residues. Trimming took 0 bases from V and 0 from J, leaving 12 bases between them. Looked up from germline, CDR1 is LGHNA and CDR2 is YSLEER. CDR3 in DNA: TGCGCCAGCAGCCAAGACCTGGCTCGAAGCTCCTACAATGAGCAGTTCTTC. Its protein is CASSQDLARSSYNEQFF.